Following are 27 T cell receptor beta chains from one sample sequenced in a study of T cells in localized non-small cell lung cancer. The repertoire was sequenced with immunoSEQ multiplex PCR; TCRdb's copy has only in-frame clones and lacks some. The data hold fewer than 100,000 clones, with 65% to 85% observed a single time. The specimen was peripheral blood, collected before any cancer treatment. The receptor set was obtained from a female donor over 55 with stage I lung adenocarcinoma.

J is TRBJ1-4 and V is TRBV5-8; D unresolved. Trimming removed 2 bases at V and 7 bases at J, with 18 bases between. Germline values: CDR1 SGHTS, CDR2 YDEGEE. There are 16 residues in the CDR3. In nucleotides, the CDR3 is TGTGCCAGCAGCTTTGCAGGCGTCGGTGATTTTGAAAAACTGTTTTTT. This translates into CASSFAGVGDFEKLFF. Looking up the rest from reference TRBV5-8 and TRBJ1-4 gives the full variable domain: EAGVTQSPTHLIKTRGQQATLRCSPISGHTSVYWYQQALGLGLQFLLWYDEGEERNRGNFPPRFSGRQFPNYSSELNVNALELEDSALYLCASSFAGVGDFEKLFFGSGTQLSVL.

The chain combines TRBV15 with TRBJ2-1; 9 bases map to TRBD2. V lost 7 bases to trimming and J lost 6 bases; unmatched junction nucleotides: 7. CDR3 length: 14 residues. CDR1 and CDR2 (germline): LNHNV, YYDKDF (reference sequence). The CDR3 reads CATMELAGSNEQFF. The CDR3 bases are TGTGCCACCATGGAGCTAGCGGGGAGCAATGAGCAGTTCTTC.

V is TRBV4-2 and J is TRBJ1-1; D is perhaps TRBD1 (5 bases). V gave up 3 bases and J gave up 4 bases, with 27 bases separating them. The CDR3 sequence is 19 residues long. Germline V lookup: CDR1 LGHNA, CDR2 YNFKEQ. As DNA, the CDR3 is TGTGCCAGCAGCCACAAGACAACCGGGACTCTCAGAGGAGCCACTGAAGCTTTCTTT. As protein: CASSHKTTGTLRGATEAFF.

This chain connects TRBV5-1 to TRBJ2-2, with D unresolved. V lost 4 bases, J lost 4 bases, and 5 bases lay in between. Looked up from germline, CDR1 is SGHRS and CDR2 is YFSETQ. There are 12 residues in the CDR3. The CDR3 loop reads CASSPSTGELFF. DNA of the CDR3: TGCGCCAGCAGCCCGAGCACCGGGGAGCTGTTTTTT. The full variable domain, its missing parts supplied by reference TRBV5-1 and TRBJ2-2, is KAGVTQTPRYLIKTRGQQVTLSCSPISGHRSVSWYQQTPGQGLQFLFEYFSETQRNKGNFPGRFSGRQFSNSRSEMNVSTLELGDSALYLCASSPSTGELFFGEGSRLTVL.

V and J are TRBV14 and TRBJ2-7; 8 bases are shared with TRBD2. The CDR3 is 15 residues long. The V gene end was trimmed by 4 bases and the J gene end by 5 bases; junction bases not matched to a gene: 10. In germline, CDR1 is SGHDN, CDR2 FVKESK. CDR3 DNA: TGTGCCAGCAGCCCTTGGCGAGCGGGAGAGAACGAGCAGTACTTC. Amino acid sequence: CASSPWRAGENEQYF. Based on the CDR3 plus reference TRBV14 and TRBJ2-7, the full variable domain is EAGVTQFPSHSVIEKGQTVTLRCDPISGHDNLYWYRRVMGKEIKFLLHFVKESKQDESGMPNNRFLAERTGGTYSTLKVQPAELEDSGVYFCASSPWRAGENEQYFGPGTRLTVT.

The genes are TRBV5-1 and TRBJ2-7; no reliable D call. Germline assignment: CDR1 SGHRS and CDR2 YFSETQ. The CDR3 runs to 16 residues. The germline V and J ends were trimmed by 0 bases and 5 bases, with 18 bases remaining between them. CDR3 nucleotides: TGCGCCAGCAGCTTGGAACCAAGGCCCAAAGGCAACGAGCAGTACTTC. It translates to CASSLEPRPKGNEQYF.

This chain connects TRBV4-1 to TRBJ2-7, with 10 bases fitting TRBD2. This CDR3 spans 15 amino acids. V lost 4 bases, J lost 2 bases, and 5 bases stayed unmatched. Germline V gene sequence: CDR1 MGHRA, CDR2 YSYEKL. CDR3 protein: CASSLLGTSAYEQYF. Here the CDR3 DNA reads TGCGCCAGCAGCCTCTTAGGGACTAGCGCCTACGAGCAGTACTTC.

The chain uses TRBV7-2 and TRBJ2-7, with D tentatively TRBD1 or TRBD2 (5 bases each). The germline CDR1 and CDR2 sequences are SGHTA and FQGNSA. The CDR3 sequence is 15 residues long. V lost 5 bases and J lost 1, with 15 bases in between. The CDR3: CASSEGSFISYEQYF. The DNA for the CDR3 is TGTGCCAGCAGCGAGGGGTCTTTTATTTCCTACGAGCAGTACTTC.

V usage is TRBV4-3 and J usage is TRBJ2-1, with D possibly TRBD2 on 6 matching bases. The CDR3 contains 19 residues. Germline CDR1 LGHNA, CDR2 YSLEER. The V and J ends lost 0 bases and 0 bases respectively, with 18 bases between them. The chain's CDR3 is CASSQDSASESSSYNEQFF. The CDR3 coding sequence is TGCGCCAGCAGCCAAGATTCCGCTAGCGAGAGTAGCTCCTACAATGAGCAGTTCTTC.

This rearrangement joins TRBV27 to TRBJ1-5; no clear D. Germline V gene data show CDR1 as MNHEY and CDR2 as SMNVEV (reference sequence). Trimming stripped 3 bases from V and 1 base from J, with 10 bases between. This CDR3 comprises 15 residues. CDR3 bases: TGTGCCAGCAGTTTCTCCTTGGGAAGCAATCAGCCCCAGCATTTT. This codes for CASSFSLGSNQPQHF.

This clone was counted once. This sequence joins TRBV28 and TRBJ1-5; 7 nucleotides align to TRBD1. CDR1 is MDHEN and CDR2 is SYDVKM in the germline V gene. The V gene end was trimmed by 10 bases and the J gene end by 4 bases; junction bases not matched to a gene: 10. CDR3 length equals 14 residues. The CDR3 DNA reads TGTGCCACCGACCGGACAGGAGCTAATCAGCCCCAGCATTTT. As protein: CATDRTGANQPQHF.

The chain is built from TRBV18 and TRBJ1-1; a weak D match, TRBD1 (6 bases). Deletions cut 6 bases from V and 1 base from J, with 12 bases between. CDR3 length equals 14 residues. From germline, CDR1 is KGHSH and CDR2 LQKENI. CDR3 coding DNA: TGTGCCAGCTCCCGGGGGGCGTCGAACACTGAAGCTTTCTTT. This codes for CASSRGASNTEAFF.

This clone was recorded only once. This chain connects TRBV19 to TRBJ1-3; no definite D call. The germline V gene has CDR1 LNHDA and CDR2 SQIVND (reference sequence). Trimming shortened V by 5 bases and J by 1 base, and 15 bases separated the two germline ends. CDR3 length: 16 amino acids. DNA of the CDR3: TGTGCCAGTAGTCTCGGCCTCGACGGGTCTGGAAACACCATATATTTT. This translates into CASSLGLDGSGNTIYF.

The chain couples TRBV9 to TRBJ1-1; D remains unclear. The CDR3 spans 14 residues. Germline V gene data show CDR1 as SGDLS and CDR2 as YYNGEE. The V end lost 0 bases, the J end lost 5 bases, and 11 bases lay between the germline ends. CDR3 sequence: CASSVEIEHTEAFF. For the CDR3, the DNA is TGTGCCAGCAGCGTAGAAATAGAACATACTGAAGCTTTCTTT.

The chain combines TRBV7-2 with TRBJ1-4, with D possibly being TRBD1 (6 bases). The V gene lost 6 bases and the J gene lost 5 bases, with 16 bases spanning the gap. The CDR3 spans 15 residues. Germline values: CDR1 SGHTA, CDR2 FQGNSA. The DNA for the CDR3 is TGTGCCAGCAGAGCCACCGGGACAATGAATGAAAAACTGTTTTTT. Its translation is CASRATGTMNEKLFF.

The CDR3 protein is CASSVAGTGTNTGELFF. The DNA for the CDR3 is TGTGCCAGCAGCGTAGCAGGGACAGGCACGAACACCGGGGAGCTGTTTTTT. The chain carries TRBV9 and TRBJ2-2, with 8 bases that match TRBD1. There are 17 residues in the CDR3. V shed 0 bases, J shed 0 bases, and the junction held 4 bases outside the gene matches. Per the germline V gene, CDR1 is SGDLS and CDR2 is YYNGEE.

V is TRBV5-1 and J is TRBJ2-5; D unresolved. The V gene's germline CDR1 is SGHRS and CDR2 YFSETQ. The V and J ends lost 0 bases and 4 bases respectively, with 1 base between them. This CDR3 spans 11 amino acids. The CDR3 loop reads CASSLVETQYF. The CDR3 nucleotides read TGCGCCAGCAGCTTGGTAGAGACCCAGTACTTC.

V gene TRBV11-2 combines with J gene TRBJ2-5; D might be TRBD1 (5 bases). The V and J ends lost 2 bases and 1 base respectively, with 11 bases between them. Germline CDR1 SGHAT, CDR2 FQNNGV. This CDR3 is built from 15 residues. The CDR3 region has the DNA TGTGCCAGCAGCTTAATTAGGGGCAGCCAAGAGACCCAGTACTTC. It yields the protein CASSLIRGSQETQYF.

The chain has TRBV7-8 and TRBJ2-3, with D possibly matching TRBD1 (5 bases). There are 14 residues in the CDR3. V lost 5 bases and J lost 2, with 11 bases in between. Per the germline V gene, CDR1 is SGHVS and CDR2 is FQNEAQ. The CDR3 nucleotides are TGTGCCAGCAGCCTAAGGGGATACACAGATACGCAGTATTTT. Translated: CASSLRGYTDTQYF.

V and J are TRBV5-4 and TRBJ1-1; D perhaps matches TRBD1 (5 bases). CDR1 is SGHNT and CDR2 is YYREEE in the germline V gene (reference sequence). The CDR3 loop spans 16 amino acids. The V end was cut by 0 bases, the J end by 0 bases, with 12 bases between. DNA of the CDR3: TGTGCCAGCAGCTTGGCCCGGGGGAACATGAACACTGAAGCTTTCTTT. Translating gives CASSLARGNMNTEAFF. The variable domain in full, completed from reference TRBV5-4 and TRBJ1-1, reads ETGVTQSPTHLIKTRGQQVTLRCSSQSGHNTVSWYQQALGQGPQFIFQYYREEENGRGNFPPRFSGLQFPNYSSELNVNALELDDSALYLCASSLARGNMNTEAFFGQGTRLTVV.

The chain employs TRBV19 and TRBJ2-6, with a tentative D call TRBD2 (6 bases). This CDR3 comprises 18 residues. The germline V and J ends were trimmed by 7 bases and 1 base, with 20 bases remaining between them. Looked up from germline, CDR1 is LNHDA and CDR2 is SQIVND (reference sequence). The CDR3 loop reads CASTDRDGGTSGANVLTF. The CDR3 nucleotides read TGTGCCAGTACCGACCGGGACGGGGGAACTTCTGGGGCCAACGTCCTGACTTTC. The whole variable domain, filled in from reference TRBV19 and TRBJ2-6, reads DGGITQSPKYLFRKEGQNVTLSCEQNLNHDAMYWYRQDPGQGLRLIYYSQIVNDFQKGDIAEGYSVSREKKESFPLTVTSAQKNPTAFYLCASTDRDGGTSGANVLTFGAGSRLTVL.

This chain joins TRBV7-8 and TRBJ2-7; 7 bases are shared with TRBD1. V lost 2 bases to trimming and J lost 1 base; unmatched junction nucleotides: 5. The CDR3 is made up of 15 amino acids. Looked up from germline, CDR1 is SGHVS and CDR2 is FQNEAQ. The CDR3 sequence is CASSLHGTASYEQYF. As DNA, the CDR3 is TGTGCCAGCAGCTTACACGGGACAGCTTCCTACGAGCAGTACTTC.

V and J are TRBV5-6 and TRBJ1-1; the D is unclear. The V and J ends lost 0 bases and 5 bases respectively, with 17 bases between them. Germline-derived CDR1 and CDR2 are SGHDT and YYEEEE. CDR3 length: 16 residues. CDR3 coding DNA: TGTGCCAGCAGCTTGGATTTCGGGAGCGCGGAAACTGAAGCTTTCTTT. Residues: CASSLDFGSAETEAFF. Using reference TRBV5-6 and TRBJ1-1 for the parts outside the CDR3, the full variable domain is DAGVTQSPTHLIKTRGQQVTLRCSPKSGHDTVSWYQQALGQGPQFIFQYYEEEERQRGNFPDRFSGHQFPNYSSELNVNALLLGDSALYLCASSLDFGSAETEAFFGQGTRLTVV.

In its sample, this clone was seen once. The chain joins TRBV4-2 to TRBJ2-1, with 11 positions matching TRBD2. V was clipped by 1 base and J by 8 bases; unmatched bases: 13. Germline V gene data show CDR1 as LGHNA and CDR2 as YNFKEQ. CDR3 length: 18 residues. CDR3 bases: TGTGCCAGCAGCCAAGGAGATAGCGGGAGGGGCTCCCCGGATGAGCAGTTCTTC. This sequence encodes CASSQGDSGRGSPDEQFF.

This chain links TRBV5-4 with TRBJ2-1; perhaps TRBD2 as D (7 bases). This CDR3 comprises 16 residues. The germline V and J ends were trimmed by 1 base and 6 bases, with 17 bases remaining between them. The germline V gene has CDR1 SGHNT and CDR2 YYREEE (reference sequence). The CDR3 region is CASSLSGGRGGNEQFF. The CDR3 DNA sequence: TGTGCCAGCAGCTTGTCGGGAGGAAGGGGGGGCAATGAGCAGTTCTTC.

This clone occurred once. This chain uses TRBV4-3 with TRBJ2-5; the D is unclear. CDR3 length equals 15 residues. Germline assignment: CDR1 LGHNA and CDR2 YSLEER. V dropped 0 bases and J dropped 1 base, with 9 bases sitting between them. This CDR3 reads CASSQDPAAQETQYF. CDR3 in DNA: TGCGCCAGCAGCCAAGATCCCGCAGCCCAAGAGACCCAGTACTTC.

The chain couples TRBV5-6 to TRBJ1-3; unclear D gene. The V end was cut by 4 bases, the J end by 2 bases, with 13 bases between. There are 15 residues in the CDR3. The germline V gene encodes CDR1 SGHDT and CDR2 YYEEEE. In nucleotides, the CDR3 is TGTGCCAGCAGCCCCGGTGGGGTAGCTGGAAACACCATATATTTT. This gives the protein CASSPGGVAGNTIYF.